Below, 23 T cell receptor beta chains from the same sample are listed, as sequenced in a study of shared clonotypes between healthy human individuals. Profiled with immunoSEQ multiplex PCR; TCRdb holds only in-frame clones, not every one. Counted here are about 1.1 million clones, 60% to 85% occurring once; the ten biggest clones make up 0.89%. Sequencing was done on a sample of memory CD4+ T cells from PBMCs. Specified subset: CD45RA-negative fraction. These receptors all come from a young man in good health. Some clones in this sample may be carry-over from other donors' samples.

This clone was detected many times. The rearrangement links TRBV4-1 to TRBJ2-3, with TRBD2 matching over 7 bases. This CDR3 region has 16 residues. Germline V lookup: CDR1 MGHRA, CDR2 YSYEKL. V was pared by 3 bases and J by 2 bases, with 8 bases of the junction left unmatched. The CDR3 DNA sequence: TGCGCCAGCAGCCATCGCGTCCGGGACTACACAGATACGCAGTATTTT. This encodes CASSHRVRDYTDTQYF.

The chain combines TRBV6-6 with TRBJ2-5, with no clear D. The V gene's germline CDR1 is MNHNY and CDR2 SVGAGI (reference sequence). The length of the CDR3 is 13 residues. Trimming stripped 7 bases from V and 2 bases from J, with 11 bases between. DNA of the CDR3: TGTGCCAGCACGCACCGACCTCAAGAGACCCAGTACTTC. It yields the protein CASTHRPQETQYF.

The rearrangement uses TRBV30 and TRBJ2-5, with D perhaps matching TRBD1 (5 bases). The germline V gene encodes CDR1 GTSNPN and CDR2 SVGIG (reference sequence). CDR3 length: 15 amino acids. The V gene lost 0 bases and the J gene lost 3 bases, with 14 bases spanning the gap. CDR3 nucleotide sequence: TGTGCCTGGAGTGTACTTTCTGCCAGGGAAGAGACCCAGTACTTC. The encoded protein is CAWSVLSAREETQYF. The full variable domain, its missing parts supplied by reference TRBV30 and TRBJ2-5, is SQTIHQWPATLVQPVGSPLSLECTVEGTSNPNLYWYRQAAGRGLQLLFYSVGIGQISSEVPQNLSASRPQDRQFILSSKKLLLSDSGFYLCAWSVLSAREETQYFGPGTRLLVL.

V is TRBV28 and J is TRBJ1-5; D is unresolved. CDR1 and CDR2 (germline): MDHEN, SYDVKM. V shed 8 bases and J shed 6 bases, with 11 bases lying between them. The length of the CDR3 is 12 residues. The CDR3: CASHSHGQPQHF. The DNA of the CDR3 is TGTGCCAGCCACTCGCACGGTCAGCCCCAGCATTTT.

The CDR3 DNA is TGTGCCAGCAGCTTAGAGCTTGGGGACTATGGCTACACCTTC. This sequence encodes CASSLELGDYGYTF. V is TRBV13 and J is TRBJ1-2; D unclear. This CDR3 has 14 residues. Germline assignment: CDR1 PRHDT and CDR2 FYEKMQ (reference sequence). The V end was cut by 1 base, the J end by 3 bases, with 9 bases between.

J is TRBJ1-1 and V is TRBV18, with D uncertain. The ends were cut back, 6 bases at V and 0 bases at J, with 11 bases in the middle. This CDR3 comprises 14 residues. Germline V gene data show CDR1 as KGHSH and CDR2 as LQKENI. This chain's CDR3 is CASSLGSMNTEAFF. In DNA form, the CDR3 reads TGTGCCAGCTCTCTGGGATCCATGAACACTGAAGCTTTCTTT.

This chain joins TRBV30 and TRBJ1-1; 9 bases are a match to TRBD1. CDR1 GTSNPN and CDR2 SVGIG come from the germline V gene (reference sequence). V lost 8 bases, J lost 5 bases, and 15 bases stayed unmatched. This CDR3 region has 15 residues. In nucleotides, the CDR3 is TGTGCCGTGAAAACCCGAGCGGACAGGGGTACTGAAGCTTTCTTT. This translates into CAVKTRADRGTEAFF.

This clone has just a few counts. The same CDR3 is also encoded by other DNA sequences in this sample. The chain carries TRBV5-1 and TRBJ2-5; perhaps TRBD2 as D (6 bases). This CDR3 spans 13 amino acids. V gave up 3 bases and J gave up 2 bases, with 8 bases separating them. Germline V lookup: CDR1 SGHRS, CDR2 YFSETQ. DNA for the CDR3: TGCGCCAGCAGCTCCGCGGGACAAGAGACCCAGTACTTC. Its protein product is CASSSAGQETQYF.

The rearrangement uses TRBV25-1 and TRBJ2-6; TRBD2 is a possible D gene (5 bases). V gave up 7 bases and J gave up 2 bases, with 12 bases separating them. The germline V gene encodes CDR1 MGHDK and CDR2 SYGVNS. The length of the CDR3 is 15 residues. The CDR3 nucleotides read TGTGCCAGCACTTGGGGAGTGACTGGGGCCAACGTCCTGACTTTC. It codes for CASTWGVTGANVLTF. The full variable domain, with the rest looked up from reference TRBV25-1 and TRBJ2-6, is EADIYQTPRYLVIGTGKKITLECSQTMGHDKMYWYQQDPGMELHLIHYSYGVNSTEKGDLSSESTVSRIRTEHFPLTLESARPSHTSQYLCASTWGVTGANVLTFGAGSRLTVL.

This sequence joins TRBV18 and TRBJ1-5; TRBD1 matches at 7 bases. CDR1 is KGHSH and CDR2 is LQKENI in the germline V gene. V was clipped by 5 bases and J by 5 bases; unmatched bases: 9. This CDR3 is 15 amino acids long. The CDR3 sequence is CASSARTGFDQPQHF. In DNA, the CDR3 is TGTGCCAGCTCAGCCCGGACAGGTTTCGATCAGCCCCAGCATTTT.

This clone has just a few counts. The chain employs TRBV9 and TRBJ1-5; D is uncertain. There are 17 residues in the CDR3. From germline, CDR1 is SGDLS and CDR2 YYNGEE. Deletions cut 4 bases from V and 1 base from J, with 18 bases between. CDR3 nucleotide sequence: TGTGCCAGCAGCAAGTTTCCCTGGGCGGGGAGCAATCAGCCCCAGCATTTT. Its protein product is CASSKFPWAGSNQPQHF.

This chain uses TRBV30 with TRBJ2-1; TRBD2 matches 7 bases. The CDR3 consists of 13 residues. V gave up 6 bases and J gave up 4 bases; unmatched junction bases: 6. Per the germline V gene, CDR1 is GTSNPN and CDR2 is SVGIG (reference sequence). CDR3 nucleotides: TGTGCCTGTAGCGGGTGGGGTTACAATGAGCAGTTCTTC. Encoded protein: CACSGWGYNEQFF.

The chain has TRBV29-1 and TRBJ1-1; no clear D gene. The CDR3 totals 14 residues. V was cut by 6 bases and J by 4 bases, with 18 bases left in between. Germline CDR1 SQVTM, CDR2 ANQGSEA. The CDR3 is CSVLGGEGSTEAFF. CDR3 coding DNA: TGCAGCGTACTGGGCGGAGAGGGCAGCACTGAAGCTTTCTTT.

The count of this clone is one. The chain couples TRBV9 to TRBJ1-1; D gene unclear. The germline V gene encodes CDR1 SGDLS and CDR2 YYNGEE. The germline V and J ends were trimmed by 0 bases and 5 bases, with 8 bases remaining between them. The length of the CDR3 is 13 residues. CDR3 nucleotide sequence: TGTGCCAGCAGCGTAGCTCGTAAAACTGAAGCTTTCTTT. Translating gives CASSVARKTEAFF.

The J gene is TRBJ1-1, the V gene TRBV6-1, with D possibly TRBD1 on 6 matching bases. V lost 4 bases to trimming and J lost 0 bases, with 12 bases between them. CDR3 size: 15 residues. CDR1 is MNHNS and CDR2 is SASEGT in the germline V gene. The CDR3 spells CASSVVRGMNTEAFF. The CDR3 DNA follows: TGTGCCAGCAGTGTTGTCAGGGGCATGAACACTGAAGCTTTCTTT.

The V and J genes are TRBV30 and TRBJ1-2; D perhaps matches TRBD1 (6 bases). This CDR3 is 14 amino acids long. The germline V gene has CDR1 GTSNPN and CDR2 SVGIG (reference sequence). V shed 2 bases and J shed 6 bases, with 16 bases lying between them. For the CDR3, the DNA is TGTGCCTGGAGTCCCGGGGGGCCAGGTCATGGCTACACCTTC. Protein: CAWSPGGPGHGYTF.

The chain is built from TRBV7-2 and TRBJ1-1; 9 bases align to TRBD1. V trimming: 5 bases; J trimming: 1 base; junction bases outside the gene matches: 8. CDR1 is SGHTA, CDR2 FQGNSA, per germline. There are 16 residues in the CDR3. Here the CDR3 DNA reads TGTGCCAGCAGCCCATGGACAGGGGAATGGAACACTGAAGCTTTCTTT. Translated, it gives CASSPWTGEWNTEAFF.

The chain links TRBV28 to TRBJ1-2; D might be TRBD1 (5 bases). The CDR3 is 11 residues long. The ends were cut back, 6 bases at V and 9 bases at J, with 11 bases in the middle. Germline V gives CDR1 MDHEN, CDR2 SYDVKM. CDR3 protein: CASRAGARYTF. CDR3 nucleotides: TGTGCCAGCAGGGCCGGGGCGCGCTACACCTTC.

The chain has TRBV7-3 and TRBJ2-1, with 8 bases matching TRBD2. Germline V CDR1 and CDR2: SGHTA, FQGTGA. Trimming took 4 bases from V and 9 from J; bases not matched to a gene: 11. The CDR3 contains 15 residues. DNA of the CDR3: TGTGCCAGCAGCTCCGCGTTGGGACTAGGGTTTGAGCAGTTCTTC. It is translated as CASSSALGLGFEQFF.

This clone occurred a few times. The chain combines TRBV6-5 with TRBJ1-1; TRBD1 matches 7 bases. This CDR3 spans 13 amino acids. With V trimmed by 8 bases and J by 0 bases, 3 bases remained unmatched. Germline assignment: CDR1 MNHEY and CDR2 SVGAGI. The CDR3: CASSGQMNTEAFF. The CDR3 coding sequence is TGTGCCAGCTCGGGACAGATGAACACTGAAGCTTTCTTT.

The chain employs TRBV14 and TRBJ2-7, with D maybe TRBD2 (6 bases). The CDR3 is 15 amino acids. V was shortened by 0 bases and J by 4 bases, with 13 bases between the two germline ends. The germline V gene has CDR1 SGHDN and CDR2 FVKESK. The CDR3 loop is CASSQEGGGEYEQYF. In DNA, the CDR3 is TGTGCCAGCAGCCAAGAGGGAGGAGGTGAATACGAGCAGTACTTC.

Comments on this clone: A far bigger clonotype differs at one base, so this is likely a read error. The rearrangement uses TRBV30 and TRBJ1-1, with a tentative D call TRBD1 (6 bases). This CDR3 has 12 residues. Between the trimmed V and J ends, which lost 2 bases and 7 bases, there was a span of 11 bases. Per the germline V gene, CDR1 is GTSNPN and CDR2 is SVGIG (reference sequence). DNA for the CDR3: TGTGCCTGGAGTAGACAGGAGAATGAAGCTTTCTTT. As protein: CAWSRQENEAFF.

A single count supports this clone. The CDR3: CASSLRPMNTDTQYF. The CDR3 DNA sequence: TGTGCCAGCAGTTTAAGGCCCATGAACACAGATACGCAGTATTTT. V is TRBV27 and J is TRBJ2-3; no reliable D call. The CDR3 length is 15 residues. V lost 2 bases and J 2 bases, leaving 11 bases between the germline ends. Germline V gene lookup returns CDR1 MNHEY and CDR2 SMNVEV (reference sequence).